This T cell receptor beta chain was sequenced in a study of T-cell reconstitution after alpha-beta-depleted transplantation in children. The CDR3 loop spans 13 amino acids. Looked up from germline, CDR1 is SQVTM and CDR2 is ANQGSEA. The V and J ends lost 4 bases and 0 bases respectively, with 6 bases between them. This clonotype was seen many times. Its antigen is unknown. TCRbeta library preparation incorporated unique molecular identifiers. MiXCR was run by TCRdb on the PCR reads, yielding one entry per CDR3 protein. Of under 300,000 distinct CDR3 sequences listed, 11% were seen once; the top ten hold less than 25%. Study-wide results and caveats: Several hundred expanded graft clones reportedly supplied alpha-beta T cells about two months after transplant. Recipient T cells and thymic progenitors that survived were the source of the high TCRbeta diversity seen at day 60 in some patients. T-cell counts and diversity at one year post-transplant came mainly from newly produced T cells.

This specimen was peripheral blood, taken 180 days after TCRalphabeta/CD19-depleted stem cell transplant. The chain combines TRBV29-1 with TRBJ2-2; D unclear. The sequence derives from a male patient aged 2 to 9 who had a stem cell transplant for chronic granulomatous disease, so the T cells may come from the graft donor. The CDR3 nucleotides read TGCAGCGTTGTTAGCCCGAACACCGGGGAGCTGTTTTTT. This encodes CSVVSPNTGELFF.